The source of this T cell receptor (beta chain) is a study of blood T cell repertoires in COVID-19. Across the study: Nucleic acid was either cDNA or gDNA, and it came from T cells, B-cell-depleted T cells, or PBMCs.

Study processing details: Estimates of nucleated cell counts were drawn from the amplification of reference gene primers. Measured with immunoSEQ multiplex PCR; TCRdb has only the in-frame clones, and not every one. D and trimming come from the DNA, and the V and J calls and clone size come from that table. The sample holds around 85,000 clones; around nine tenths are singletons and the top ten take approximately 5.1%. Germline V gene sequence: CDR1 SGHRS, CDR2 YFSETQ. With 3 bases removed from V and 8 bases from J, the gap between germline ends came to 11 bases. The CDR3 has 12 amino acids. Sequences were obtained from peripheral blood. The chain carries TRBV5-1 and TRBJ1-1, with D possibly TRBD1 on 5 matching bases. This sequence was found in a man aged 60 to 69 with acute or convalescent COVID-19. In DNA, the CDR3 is TGCGCCAGCAGCTCCCAGGGAGGAGAAGCTTTCTTT. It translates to CASSSQGGEAFF.